This TCR beta chain was captured in a study of blood T cell repertoires in COVID-19. For the study at large: COVID-19 samples collected from the United States, Italy and Spain covered acute and convalescent phases. T cells, B-cell-depleted T cells, or PBMCs provided the cDNA or gDNA that served as material.

Trimming left V 0 bases short and J 4 bases short, with 12 bases between. CDR3 length equals 15 residues. Germline values: CDR1 SGHAT, CDR2 FQNNGV. In the source study's methods: It was from reference gene primer amplification that nucleated cell counts were estimated. Repertoires were generated with immunoSEQ multiplex PCR, while TCRdb's copy carries only in-frame clones and drops some. V, J and clone size reflect that table, while D and trimming were determined from the DNA. In the table there are 250,000 to 300,000 clones, 70% to 80% of which are singletons. Sequencing input: peripheral blood. V usage is TRBV11-2 and J usage is TRBJ1-1; D is perhaps TRBD1 (5 bases). This clonotype originated in an elderly woman with acute or convalescent COVID-19. The CDR3 bases are TGTGCCAGCAGCTTAGACCCAGGGAGGGCCACTGAAGCTTTCTTT. Its protein is CASSLDPGRATEAFF.